Shown below are 13 T cell receptor beta chains from a single sample sequenced in a study of blood T cell repertoires in COVID-19. Method: immunoSEQ multiplex PCR; TCRdb's copy keeps in-frame clones and lacks some. Of approximately 240,000 clones in the sample, 80% to 85% were seen once. Sequencing input: peripheral blood. The source of these receptors is a woman of 80 years or more with active or convalescent COVID-19.

The V and J genes are TRBV7-9 and TRBJ2-2; 8 bases agree with TRBD1. The CDR3 runs 15 residues. The V gene's germline CDR1 is SEHNR and CDR2 FQNEAQ (reference sequence). V lost 5 bases and J lost 3; bases outside the gene matches: 5. The CDR3 is CASSPTGAYTGELFF. The DNA of the CDR3 is TGTGCCAGCAGCCCGACAGGGGCCTACACCGGGGAGCTGTTTTTT.

This clone has only a few counts. The genes are TRBV12-5 and TRBJ2-1, with a possible D match to TRBD1 (6 bases). The germline gives CDR1 LGHNT, CDR2 FRNRAP. The CDR3 extends over 17 amino acids. Trimming pared 4 bases from V and 1 base from J, leaving 17 bases between. CDR3 amino acids: CASGSRPTGDSYNEQFF. The CDR3 DNA is TGTGCTAGTGGTTCAAGGCCGACAGGAGATTCCTACAATGAGCAGTTCTTC.

The chain uses TRBV5-4 and TRBJ1-2; TRBD1 agrees at 11 bases. The CDR3 totals 15 residues. V was clipped by 5 bases and J by 4 bases; unmatched bases: 7. Germline V gives CDR1 SGHNT, CDR2 YYREEE (reference sequence). The CDR3 region is CASRTGQGASYGYTF. The CDR3 region has the DNA TGTGCCAGCAGAACAGGACAGGGGGCGAGCTATGGCTACACCTTC. The full variable domain, its missing parts supplied by reference TRBV5-4 and TRBJ1-2, is ETGVTQSPTHLIKTRGQQVTLRCSSQSGHNTVSWYQQALGQGPQFIFQYYREEENGRGNFPPRFSGLQFPNYSSELNVNALELDDSALYLCASRTGQGASYGYTFGSGTRLTVV.

The rearrangement joins TRBV11-3 to TRBJ1-1; TRBD1 agrees at 8 bases. V dropped 0 bases and J dropped 3; count of bases not matched to a gene: 3. Germline V gives CDR1 SGHNT, CDR2 YENEEA. The CDR3 is 15 residues long. CDR3: CASSLEGQAYTEAFF. CDR3 in DNA: TGTGCCAGCAGCTTAGAGGGACAGGCATACACTGAAGCTTTCTTT. Together with reference TRBV11-3 and TRBJ1-1, the CDR3 gives the full variable domain: EAGVVQSPRYKIIEKKQPVAFWCNPISGHNTLYWYLQNLGQGPELLIRYENEEAVDDSQLPKDRFSAERLKGVDSTLKIQPAELGDSAVYLCASSLEGQAYTEAFFGQGTRLTVV.

This chain uses TRBV6-5 with TRBJ2-7, with 8 bases matching TRBD1. J gave up 2 bases and V 5 bases, and 8 bases lay outside the gene matches. CDR3 length equals 15 residues. Germline CDR1 MNHEY, CDR2 SVGAGI. CDR3 sequence (DNA): TGTGCCAGCAGTCAATCCCAGGGGGCTCCCTACGAGCAGTACTTC. Amino acid sequence: CASSQSQGAPYEQYF.

This sequence joins TRBV5-1 and TRBJ2-2; the D is unclear. The V gene lost 0 bases and the J gene lost 2 bases, with 11 bases spanning the gap. CDR1 and CDR2 from the germline V gene are SGHRS and YFSETQ. CDR3 length: 16 amino acids. The DNA for the CDR3 is TGCGCCAGCAGCTTGGTCGAGTCAAGAAACACCGGGGAGCTGTTTTTT. Its protein is CASSLVESRNTGELFF. The full variable domain, completed using reference TRBV5-1 and TRBJ2-2, is KAGVTQTPRYLIKTRGQQVTLSCSPISGHRSVSWYQQTPGQGLQFLFEYFSETQRNKGNFPGRFSGRQFSNSRSEMNVSTLELGDSALYLCASSLVESRNTGELFFGEGSRLTVL.

The chain is built from TRBV5-5 and TRBJ2-5, with D possibly TRBD1 on 5 matching bases. There are 15 residues in the CDR3. V was cut by 4 bases and J by 0 bases, with 13 bases left in between. Per the germline V gene, CDR1 is SGHKS and CDR2 is YYEKEE (reference sequence). The CDR3 is CASSLGLQDQETQYF. The CDR3 nucleotides are TGTGCCAGCAGCCTGGGGCTGCAGGACCAAGAGACCCAGTACTTC.

This chain joins TRBV4-3 and TRBJ1-2; no reliable D call. V was clipped by 4 bases and J by 4 bases, with 16 bases between them. This CDR3 has 15 residues. CDR1 and CDR2 from the germline V gene are LGHNA and YSLEER. The CDR3 here is CASSLRLTEGYGYTF. The CDR3 coding sequence is TGCGCCAGCAGCCTCAGACTCACTGAGGGCTATGGCTACACCTTC.

The table lists this clone with a count of one. The rearrangement joins TRBV9 to TRBJ2-7, with D possibly matching TRBD1 (5 bases). CDR3 length equals 13 residues. Per the germline V gene, CDR1 is SGDLS and CDR2 is YYNGEE. V gave up 0 bases and J gave up 4 bases, with 8 bases separating them. The CDR3 loop reads CASSVGQRYEQYF. The CDR3 DNA follows: TGTGCCAGCAGCGTAGGACAGCGATACGAGCAGTACTTC.

This chain uses TRBV30 with TRBJ2-1; 7 positions agree with TRBD1. The germline V gene encodes CDR1 GTSNPN and CDR2 SVGIG (reference sequence). There are 13 residues in the CDR3. Germline trimming cut 0 bases from V and 7 bases from J; bases unmatched to any gene: 3. The CDR3 sequence is CAWSVGQRNEQFF. CDR3 DNA sequence: TGTGCCTGGAGTGTGGGACAGAGAAATGAGCAGTTCTTC.

The rearrangement links TRBV7-2 to TRBJ2-7; TRBD1 agrees at 9 bases. CDR3 length: 14 amino acids. Germline V gives CDR1 SGHTA, CDR2 FQGNSA. The J segment lost 6 bases and the V segment lost 1 base, leaving 4 bases of the junction unmatched. CDR3 loop: CASSLDGTGSEQYF. The CDR3, as DNA: TGTGCCAGCAGCTTAGATGGGACAGGGTCCGAGCAGTACTTC.

The chain employs TRBV7-6 and TRBJ2-7; TRBD1 aligns across 9 bases. The CDR3 runs to 15 residues. The V and J ends lost 4 bases and 0 bases, in that order; junction bases with no gene match: 4. Germline CDR1 SGHVS, CDR2 FNYEAQ. CDR3 protein: CASSWGQGYSYEQYF. CDR3 DNA sequence: TGTGCCAGCAGCTGGGGACAGGGATACTCCTACGAGCAGTACTTC.

The rearrangement joins TRBV29-1 to TRBJ2-7, with TRBD1 matching over 8 bases. The V gene end was trimmed by 0 bases and the J gene end by 3 bases; junction bases not matched to a gene: 16. CDR1 and CDR2 from the germline V gene are SQVTM and ANQGSEA. This CDR3 is built from 18 residues. DNA for the CDR3: TGCAGCGTTGAAGAGGTCGGACAGGGAGGAGGTGTGGACTACGAGCAGTACTTC. Translating it yields CSVEEVGQGGGVDYEQYF.